One and the same sample provided the 8 T cell receptor beta chains below, sequenced in a study of CD8 T cells in ankylosing spondylitis. No antigen has been identified for these receptors. The study's findings and limits: Characteristic, it appeared, of ankylosing spondylitis blood was a TCR beta motif of roughly eight highly homologous variants.

TCRdb independently ran MiXCR on the 5' RACE reads; one entry per CDR3 protein. This repertoire shows about 220,000 distinct CDR3 sequences, 6% to 8.5% found once; its top ten account for 14%. Specimen: blood, either unsorted or a sorted T cell fraction (not recorded which). The receptors come from a male donor with ankylosing spondylitis.

The chain employs TRBV21-1 and TRBJ2-7; the listed D gene, TRBD2, was not tested against the DNA. TRBV21-1 is marked as a pseudogene. This CDR3 contains 15 residues. In nucleotides, the CDR3 is TGTGCCAGCAGCAGTCGGACTTTTAGCTCCTGCGAGCAGTACTTC. This encodes CASSSRTFSSCEQYF.

This clonotype was seen many times. The chain employs TRBV27 and TRBJ1-5; unclear D gene. V was shortened by 2 bases and J by 2 bases, with 7 bases between the two germline ends. Per the germline V gene, CDR1 is MNHEY and CDR2 is SMNVEV (reference sequence). The CDR3 is 14 amino acids. CDR3 in DNA: TGTGCCAGCAGTTTAGGATTCGGCAATCAGCCCCAGCATTTT. Protein product: CASSLGFGNQPQHF.

This clonotype was seen many times. This CDR3 is CASSLDAGRTDTQYF. The CDR3 DNA reads TGTGCCAGCAGCTTAGACGCAGGGAGGACAGATACGCAGTATTTT. The rearrangement links TRBV7-8 to TRBJ2-3, with D possibly matching TRBD2 (6 bases). Trimming removed 1 base from V and 3 bases from J, with 11 bases in between. This CDR3 is built from 15 residues. The germline V gene encodes CDR1 SGHVS and CDR2 FQNEAQ.

This chain uses TRBV20-1 with TRBJ2-7, with 7 bases aligning to TRBD1. The CDR3 is made up of 13 amino acids. The germline V gene has CDR1 DFQATT and CDR2 SNEGSKA (reference sequence). Trimming removed 3 bases from V and 2 bases from J; junction bases left unmatched: 4. The CDR3 DNA sequence: TGCAGTGCTAGTGGGACAGAGACCTACGAGCAGTACTTC. Its translation is CSASGTETYEQYF.

This clonotype has at least ten counts. This chain joins TRBV6-1 and TRBJ1-2, with D perhaps TRBD1 (5 bases). The CDR3 loop spans 15 amino acids. Germline V lookup: CDR1 MNHNS, CDR2 SASEGT. Trimming left V 8 bases short and J 5 bases short, with 21 bases between. The chain's CDR3 is CASSFAGWGTYGYTF. The CDR3 DNA sequence: TGTGCCAGCTCCTTCGCGGGGTGGGGCACTTATGGCTACACCTTC.

This clonotype occurred many times. The chain couples TRBV5-1 to TRBJ2-3; 15 bases are a match to TRBD2. Trimming removed 3 bases from V and 5 bases from J; junction bases left unmatched: 4. Germline CDR1 and CDR2: SGHRS and YFSETQ. There are 16 residues in the CDR3. The CDR3, as DNA: TGCGCCAGCAGCTGGACTAGCGGGAGGGCCAAAGATACGCAGTATTTT. Translated, it gives CASSWTSGRAKDTQYF. The variable domain in full, with the rest retrieved from reference TRBV5-1 and TRBJ2-3, is KAGVTQTPRYLIKTRGQQVTLSCSPISGHRSVSWYQQTPGQGLQFLFEYFSETQRNKGNFPGRFSGRQFSNSRSEMNVSTLELGDSALYLCASSWTSGRAKDTQYFGPGTRLTVL.

This clonotype was seen repeatedly, ten times or more. The chain joins TRBV12-3 or TRBV12-4 to TRBJ2-7, with 7 nucleotides matching TRBD2. There are 12 residues in the CDR3. The ends lost 7 bases at V and 3 bases at J; junction bases unmatched: 3. The CDR3 sequence: CASNGGGYEQYF. The CDR3 DNA is TGTGCCAGCAACGGCGGGGGCTACGAGCAGTACTTC.

The table lists this clonotype with a few counts. V gene TRBV5-5 combines with J gene TRBJ2-3; 9 nucleotides match TRBD2. The CDR3 is 14 amino acids. Germline V gene sequence: CDR1 SGHKS, CDR2 YYEKEE (reference sequence). V dropped 3 bases and J dropped 4; count of bases not matched to a gene: 3. The CDR3 coding sequence is TGTGCCAGCAGCTGGGCGGGGGGGCCAGATACGCAGTATTTT. This codes for CASSWAGGPDTQYF.